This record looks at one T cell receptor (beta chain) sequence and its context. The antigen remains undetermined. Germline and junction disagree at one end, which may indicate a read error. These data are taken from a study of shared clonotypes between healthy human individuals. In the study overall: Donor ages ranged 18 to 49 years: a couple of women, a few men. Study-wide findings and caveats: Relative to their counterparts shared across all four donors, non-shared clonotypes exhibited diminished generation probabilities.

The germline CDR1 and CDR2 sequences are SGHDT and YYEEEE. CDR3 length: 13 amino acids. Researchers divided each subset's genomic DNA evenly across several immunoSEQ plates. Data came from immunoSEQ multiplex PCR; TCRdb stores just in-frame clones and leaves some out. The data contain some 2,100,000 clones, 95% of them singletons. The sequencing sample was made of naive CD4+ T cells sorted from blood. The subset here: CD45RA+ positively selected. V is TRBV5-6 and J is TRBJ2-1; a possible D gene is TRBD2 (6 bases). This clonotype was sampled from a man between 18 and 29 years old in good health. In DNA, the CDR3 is TGTGCCAGCACCTTGGGACTCTACAATGAGCAGTTCTTC. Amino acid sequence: CASTLGLYNEQFF. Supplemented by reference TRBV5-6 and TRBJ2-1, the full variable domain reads DAGVTQSPTHLIKTRGQQVTLRCSPKSGHDTVSWYQQALGQGPQFIFQYYEEEERQRGNFPDRFSGHQFPNYSSELNVNALLLGDSALYLCASTLGLYNEQFFGPGTRLTVL.